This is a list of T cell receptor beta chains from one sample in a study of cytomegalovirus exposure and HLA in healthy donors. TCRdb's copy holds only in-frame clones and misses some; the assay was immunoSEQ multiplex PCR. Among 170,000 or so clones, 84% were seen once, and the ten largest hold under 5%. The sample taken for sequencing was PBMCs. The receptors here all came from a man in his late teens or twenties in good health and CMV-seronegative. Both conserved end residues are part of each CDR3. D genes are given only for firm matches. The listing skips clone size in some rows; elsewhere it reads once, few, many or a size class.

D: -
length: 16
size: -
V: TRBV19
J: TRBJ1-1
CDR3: CASSIVPITRHTEAFF
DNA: TGTGCCAGTAGTATAGTACCCATAACCAGGCACACTGAAGCTTTCTTT

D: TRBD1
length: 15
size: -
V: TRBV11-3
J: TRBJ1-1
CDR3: CASSPTGTAYTEAFF
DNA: TGTGCCAGCAGCCCTACCGGGACAGCTTACACTGAAGCTTTCTTT

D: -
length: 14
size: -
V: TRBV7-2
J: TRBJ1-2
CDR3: CASSIDRNLYGYTF
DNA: TGTGCCAGCAGCATTGACAGGAACCTCTATGGCTACACCTTC

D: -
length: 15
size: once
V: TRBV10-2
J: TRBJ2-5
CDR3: CATRVRYKVGETQYF
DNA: TGCGCCACCCGGGTGCGGTACAAGGTCGGGGAGACCCAGTACTTC

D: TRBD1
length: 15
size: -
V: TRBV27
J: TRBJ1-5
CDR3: CASSSTGVSNQPQHF
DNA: TGTGCCAGCAGTTCAACAGGGGTAAGCAATCAGCCCCAGCATTTT

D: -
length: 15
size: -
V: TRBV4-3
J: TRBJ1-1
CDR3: CASSQVRGQNTEAFF
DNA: TGCGCCAGCAGCCAAGTCAGGGGTCAAAACACTGAAGCTTTCTTT

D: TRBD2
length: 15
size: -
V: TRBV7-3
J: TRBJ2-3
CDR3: CASSFGTTSTDTQYF
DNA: TGTGCCAGCAGCTTCGGGACTACTAGCACAGATACGCAGTATTTT

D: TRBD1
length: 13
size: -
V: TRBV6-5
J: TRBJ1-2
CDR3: CASVGARGHGYTF
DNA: TGTGCCAGCGTGGGAGCCAGGGGGCATGGCTACACCTTC

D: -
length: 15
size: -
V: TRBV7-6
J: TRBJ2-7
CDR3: CASSSRSQGGYEQYF
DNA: TGTGCCAGCAGCTCCAGGTCTCAGGGGGGCTACGAGCAGTACTTC

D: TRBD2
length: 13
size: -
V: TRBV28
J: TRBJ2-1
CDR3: CASRPGGLNEQFF
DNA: TGTGCCAGCAGGCCCGGGGGGTTGAATGAGCAGTTCTTC

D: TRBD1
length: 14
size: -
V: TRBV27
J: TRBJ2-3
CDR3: CASSLGTELDTQYF
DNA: TGTGCCAGCAGTTTAGGGACAGAGTTAGATACGCAGTATTTT

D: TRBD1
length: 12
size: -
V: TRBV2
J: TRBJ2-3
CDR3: CASSGTGGTQYF
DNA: TGTGCCAGCAGTGGGACAGGGGGTACGCAGTATTTT

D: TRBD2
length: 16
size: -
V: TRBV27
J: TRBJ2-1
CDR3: CASSWAGEFVYNEQFF
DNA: TGTGCCAGCAGTTGGGCGGGGGAGTTCGTGTACAATGAGCAGTTCTTC

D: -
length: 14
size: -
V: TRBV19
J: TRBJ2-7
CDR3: CASSPPGQGHEQYF
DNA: TGTGCCAGTAGCCCTCCCGGGCAGGGGCACGAGCAGTACTTC

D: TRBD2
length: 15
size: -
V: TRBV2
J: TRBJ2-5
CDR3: CASSAIAGGRETQYF
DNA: TGTGCCAGCAGTGCGATAGCGGGGGGGCGGGAGACCCAGTACTTC

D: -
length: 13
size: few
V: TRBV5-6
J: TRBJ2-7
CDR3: CASSFSGVSEQYF
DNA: TGTGCCAGCAGCTTCTCAGGGGTAAGCGAGCAGTACTTC

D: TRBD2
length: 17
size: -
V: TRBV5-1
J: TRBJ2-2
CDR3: CASSLGLAGALAGELFF
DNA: TGCGCCAGCAGCTTGGGTCTAGCGGGAGCGCTTGCCGGGGAGCTGTTTTTT

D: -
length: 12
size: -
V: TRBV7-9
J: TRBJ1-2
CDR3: CASSRDINGYTF
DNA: TGTGCCAGCAGCCGGGACATCAATGGCTACACCTTC

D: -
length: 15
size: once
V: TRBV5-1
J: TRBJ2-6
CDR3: CASSSGDSGANVLTF
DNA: TGCGCCAGCAGCTCGGGGGACTCTGGGGCCAACGTCCTGACTTTC

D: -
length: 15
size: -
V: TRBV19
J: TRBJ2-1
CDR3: CASRRDWGIYNEQFF
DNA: TGTGCCAGTAGGCGGGATTGGGGGATCTACAATGAGCAGTTCTTC

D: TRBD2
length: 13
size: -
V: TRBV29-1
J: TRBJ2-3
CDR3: CSAAGGTADTQYF
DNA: TGCAGCGCCGCGGGGGGGACAGCAGATACGCAGTATTTT

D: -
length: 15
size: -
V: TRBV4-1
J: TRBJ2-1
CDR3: CASSQSESSYNEQFF
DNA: TGCGCCAGCAGCCAAAGCGAGAGCTCCTACAATGAGCAGTTCTTC

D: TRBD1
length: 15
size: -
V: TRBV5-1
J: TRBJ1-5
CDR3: CASSPDGTVNQPQHF
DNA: TGCGCCAGCAGCCCAGACGGGACAGTCAATCAGCCCCAGCATTTT

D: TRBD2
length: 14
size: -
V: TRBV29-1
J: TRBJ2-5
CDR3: CSAGTSGSYKTQYF
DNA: TGCAGCGCCGGGACTAGCGGGAGTTATAAGACCCAGTACTTC

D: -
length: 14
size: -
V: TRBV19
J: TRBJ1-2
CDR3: CASRSPRYLYGYTF
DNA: TGTGCCAGTAGATCGCCCAGGTACCTCTATGGCTACACCTTC

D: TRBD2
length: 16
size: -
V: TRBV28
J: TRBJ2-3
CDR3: CASSSWTSGEGDTQYF
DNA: TGTGCCAGCAGTTCCTGGACTAGCGGGGAGGGGGATACGCAGTATTTT

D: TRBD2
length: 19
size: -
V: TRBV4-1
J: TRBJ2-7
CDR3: CASSLQWSSGGAISYEQYF
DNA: TGCGCCAGCAGCCTCCAATGGTCTAGCGGGGGGGCAATTTCGTACGAGCAGTACTTC

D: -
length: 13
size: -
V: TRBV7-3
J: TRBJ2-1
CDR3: CASSLGFGGEQFF
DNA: TGTGCCAGCAGCTTAGGGTTCGGGGGTGAGCAGTTCTTC

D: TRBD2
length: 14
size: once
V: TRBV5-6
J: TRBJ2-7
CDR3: CASSALAGSYEQYF
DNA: TGTGCCAGCAGCGCCCTAGCGGGATCCTACGAGCAGTACTTC

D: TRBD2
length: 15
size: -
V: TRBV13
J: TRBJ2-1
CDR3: CASSLLAGGYNEQFF
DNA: TGTGCCAGCAGCCTACTAGCGGGGGGGTACAATGAGCAGTTCTTC

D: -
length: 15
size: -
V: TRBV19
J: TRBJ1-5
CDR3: CASSPTLQGYQPQHF
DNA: TGTGCCAGTAGTCCGACTCTGCAGGGGTATCAGCCCCAGCATTTT

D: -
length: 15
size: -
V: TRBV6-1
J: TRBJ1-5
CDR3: CASSDWAGVNQPQHF
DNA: TGTGCCAGCAGTGATTGGGCAGGTGTAAATCAGCCCCAGCATTTT

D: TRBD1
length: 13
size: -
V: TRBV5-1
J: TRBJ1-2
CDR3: CASSSELGGGYTF
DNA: TGCGCCAGCAGCTCAGAACTAGGGGGCGGCTACACCTTC

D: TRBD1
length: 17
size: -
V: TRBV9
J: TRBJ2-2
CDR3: CATGDPRGGSRTGELFF
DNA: TGTGCCACCGGCGACCCTCGAGGGGGCAGCCGGACCGGGGAGCTGTTTTTT

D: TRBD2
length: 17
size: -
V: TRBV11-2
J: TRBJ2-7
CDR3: CASSLGVLAGTYYEQYF
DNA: TGTGCCAGCAGCTTAGGAGTACTAGCGGGAACTTACTACGAGCAGTACTTC

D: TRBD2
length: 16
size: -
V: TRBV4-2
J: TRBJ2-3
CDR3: CASSQELAGGTDTQYF
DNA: TGTGCCAGCAGCCAAGAGTTAGCGGGGGGCACAGATACGCAGTATTTT

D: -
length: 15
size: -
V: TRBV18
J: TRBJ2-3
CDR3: CASSGGASGTDTQYF
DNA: TGTGCCAGCTCCGGAGGGGCTAGTGGAACAGATACGCAGTATTTT

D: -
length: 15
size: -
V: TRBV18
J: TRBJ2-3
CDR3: CASSPIPILADTQYF
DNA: TGTGCCAGCTCACCCATCCCGATCCTAGCAGATACGCAGTATTTT

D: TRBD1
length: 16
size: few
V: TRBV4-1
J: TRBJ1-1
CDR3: CASSQGQGPGGSGAFF
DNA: TGCGCCAGCAGCCAGGGACAGGGACCAGGAGGTTCTGGGGCTTTCTTT

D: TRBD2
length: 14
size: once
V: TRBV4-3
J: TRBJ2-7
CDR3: CASSRGLSQYEQYF
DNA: TGCGCCAGCAGCCGGGGACTATCCCAATACGAGCAGTACTTC

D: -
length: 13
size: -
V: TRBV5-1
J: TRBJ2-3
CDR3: CASSSGGTDTQYF
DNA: TGCGCCAGCAGTTCGGGGGGCACAGATACGCAGTATTTT

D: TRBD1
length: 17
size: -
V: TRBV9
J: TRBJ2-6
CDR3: CASSAGTGVNGANVLTF
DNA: TGTGCCAGCAGCGCCGGGACAGGGGTTAATGGGGCCAACGTCCTGACTTTC

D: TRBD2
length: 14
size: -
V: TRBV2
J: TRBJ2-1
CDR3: CASIRLALYNEQFF
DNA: TGTGCCAGCATAAGACTAGCGCTATACAATGAGCAGTTCTTC

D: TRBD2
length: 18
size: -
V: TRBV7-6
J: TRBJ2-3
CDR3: CASSLAQLLAGGIAAQYF
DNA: TGTGCCAGCAGCTTAGCGCAGTTACTAGCGGGGGGCATCGCGGCGCAGTATTTT

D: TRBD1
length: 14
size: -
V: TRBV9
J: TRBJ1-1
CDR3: CASSAGGQGVEAFF
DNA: TGTGCCAGCAGCGCCGGGGGACAGGGGGTTGAAGCTTTCTTT

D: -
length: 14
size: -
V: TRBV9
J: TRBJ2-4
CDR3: CASSISGTPNIQYF
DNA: TGTGCCAGCAGCATTTCAGGAACCCCAAACATTCAGTACTTC

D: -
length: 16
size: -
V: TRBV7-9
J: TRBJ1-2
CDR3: CASTSQDTIPLYGYTF
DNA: TGTGCCAGCACCTCGCAGGACACCATCCCCCTCTATGGCTACACCTTC

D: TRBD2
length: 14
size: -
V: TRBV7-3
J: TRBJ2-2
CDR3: CASSSTSGSGELFF
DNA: TGTGCCAGCAGCTCAACTAGCGGGAGCGGGGAGCTGTTTTTT

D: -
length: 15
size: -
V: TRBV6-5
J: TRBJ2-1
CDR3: CASRPAPSSYNEQFF
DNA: TGTGCCAGCAGACCCGCCCCGAGCTCCTACAATGAGCAGTTCTTC